The clone carrying this T cell receptor beta chain has more than one count but fewer than ten. The antigen remains unidentified. The sample originates from a study of cytomegalovirus exposure and HLA in healthy donors. Study-level results: Segments of the TCR beta V type were, in most cases, productive about 87% or about 30% of the time in an earlier analysis. Highly shared sequence variants in one cluster were likely a sequencing artifact.

Germline loops: CDR1 SGHTA, CDR2 FQGNSA. CDR3 length: 14 residues. The V gene end was trimmed by 1 base and the J gene end by 6 bases; junction bases not matched to a gene: 2. Vbeta (60) and Jbeta (13) primers were used in the PCR. The assay was immunoSEQ multiplex PCR, and TCRdb's table has in-frame clones only and misses some. The table has some 130,000 clones, approximately 9% seen once. The chain links TRBV7-2 to TRBJ2-2; TRBD2 matches 7 bases. Sequencing input: PBMCs. The receptor's source is a woman aged 40 to 50 in good health and CMV-seropositive. DNA for the CDR3: TGTGCCAGCAGCTTAGGTACTAGCGCCGGGGAGCTGTTTTTT. Its protein is CASSLGTSAGELFF. Variable domain in full (rest from reference TRBV7-2 and TRBJ2-2): GAGVSQSPSNKVTEKGKDVELRCDPISGHTALYWYRQSLGQGLEFLIYFQGNSAPDKSGLPSDRFSAERTGGSVSTLTIQRTQQEDSAVYLCASSLGTSAGELFFGEGSRLTVL.